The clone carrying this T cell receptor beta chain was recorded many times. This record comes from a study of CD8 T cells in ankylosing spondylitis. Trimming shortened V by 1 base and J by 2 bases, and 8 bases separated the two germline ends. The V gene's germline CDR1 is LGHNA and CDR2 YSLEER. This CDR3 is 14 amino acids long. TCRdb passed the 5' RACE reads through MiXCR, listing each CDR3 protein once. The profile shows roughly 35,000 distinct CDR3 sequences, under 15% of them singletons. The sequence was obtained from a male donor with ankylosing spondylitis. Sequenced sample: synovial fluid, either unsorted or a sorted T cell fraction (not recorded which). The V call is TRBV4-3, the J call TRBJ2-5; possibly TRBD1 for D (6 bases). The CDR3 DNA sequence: TGCGCCAGCAGCCAAGGGGGGCAACAAGAGACCCAGTACTTC. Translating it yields CASSQGGQQETQYF.